This T cell receptor beta chain was sequenced during a study of OX40 agonist ivuxolimab in advanced cancers. Context from the whole study: Ivuxolimab was an agonistic, fully human IgG2 monoclonal antibody directed against OX40 (CD134), a costimulatory receptor. Patients were allowed to have had prior anti-PD-1, anti-PD-L1 or anti-CTLA-4 therapy, and less than 45% of the dose-escalation patients had previously received checkpoint inhibitors. The dose-escalation cohort was roughly 80% male with a mean age of about 58 years, ranging from roughly 20 to 80. Peripheral TCRbeta sequencing was intended to test whether TCR sequence diversity was altered and clonal T-cell expansion was caused by ivuxolimab. Of the approximately 50 patients in dose escalation, about 20 had hepatocellular carcinoma, some 15 had melanoma, 9 had renal cell carcinoma and 9 had head and neck cancer. Intravenous ivuxolimab was administered to patients every 2 weeks at six dose levels: 0.01, 0.1, 0.3, 1.5, 3 and 10 mg/kg. The paper covers the monotherapy dose-escalation part of the phase I ivuxolimab trial, which included N ≈ 50 patients. Partial responses were achieved by three dose-escalation patients, of whom one had hepatocellular carcinoma and two had cutaneous melanoma. Summary of the overall study and its limitations: Partial responders in the 0.1-3.0 mg/kg groups had among the lowest normalized peripheral clonal expansion, especially among CD8+ T cells. Which antigens the clonally expanded peripheral T cells were specific for was not determined. After ivuxolimab, more expanded clones were found on average in CD8+ T cells than in CD4+ T cells. At doses from 0.1 to 3.0 mg/kg, clonal expansion was seen in both CD4+ and CD8+ blood T cells between baseline and week 6. Low levels of normalized T-cell clonal expansion were also seen in some patients who did not respond.

In the case of this clone: The antigen it recognizes is unknown. No per-base quality is available; no much larger clone lies one base away.

To sequence the TCRbeta CDR3 region, genomic DNA was isolated from the sorted cells. TCRbeta CDR3 regions were sequenced using the immunoSEQ Assay. Entries here come from immuneACCESS through TCRdb and include only in-frame sequences with V and J called. Some clones fail to appear in such tables; in the studies checked, an unresolved V gene covers under half of the shortfall, and the cause of the remainder is unknown. Counted in this sample were around 56,000 clones; about 83% of them appeared once. The top ten hold approximately 4.5% of the sample. There are 11 amino acids in the CDR3, from cysteine to phenylalanine inclusive. The entry retains the CDR3 DNA only, 33 bases that are in frame from base 1. As encoded in the germline V gene (reference sequence), CDR1 is LNHDA while CDR2 is SQIVND. V loses 6 bases at its end and J loses 6 bases; junction bases beyond the gene matches: 1. The trial excluded patients who had a history of autoimmune disease or who were on systemic immunosuppression. Peripheral blood for TCR sequencing was drawn from every dose cohort at baseline, at cycle 4 day 1 and at cycle 7 day 1. Samples were obtained from an open-label, multicenter, first-in-human phase I dose-escalation trial of ivuxolimab. Adults with locally advanced or metastatic melanoma, renal cell carcinoma, hepatocellular carcinoma or head and neck squamous cell carcinoma were enrolled in the trial. Before TCR sequencing, CD4+ T cells and CD8+ T cells from peripheral blood were sorted into separate populations.

The clonotype comes from an adult with an advanced solid tumor such as melanoma, head and neck, liver or kidney cancer. The chain joins TRBV19 to TRBJ2-7, with TRBD1 identical over 8 junction bases. Material: CD4+ or CD8+ T cells sorted from blood, obtained in a trial of the OX40 agonist ivuxolimab. CDR3 loop: CASRQGGEQYF. The bases read TGTGCCAGTAGACAGGGGGGCGAGCAGTACTTC. The full variable domain, completed from the reference TRBV19 and TRBJ2-7 proteins outside the CDR3, reads DGGITQSPKYLFRKEGQNVTLSCEQNLNHDAMYWYRQDPGQGLRLIYYSQIVNDFQKGDIAEGYSVSREKKESFPLTVTSAQKNPTAFYLCASRQGGEQYFGPGTRLTVT.